The TCR beta chain described here comes from a study of T cell responses to AZD1222 COVID-19 vaccine. Regarding the study as a whole: Spike-spanning, vaccine-associated CD4 TCRs were dominant at 160-218 and 743-854.

Germline V gene sequence: CDR1 ENHRY, CDR2 SYGVKD. The ends lost 6 bases at V and 2 bases at J; junction bases unmatched: 6. There are 14 residues in the CDR3. Profiled with immunoSEQ multiplex PCR; TCRdb holds only in-frame clones, not every one. The repertoire holds about 64,000 clones, with 75% to 85% as singletons. Comment on this clone: Its antigen is not identified.

The chain carries TRBV10-3 and TRBJ2-5, with 7 bases lining up with TRBD1. The receptor was derived from an adult who received the AZD1222 COVID-19 vaccine. The sequenced sample was peripheral blood, obtained 28 days after the second AZD1222 dose. CDR3 loop: CAIRTATGQETQYF. The CDR3 DNA reads as TGTGCCATCAGGACCGCGACAGGGCAAGAGACCCAGTACTTC.